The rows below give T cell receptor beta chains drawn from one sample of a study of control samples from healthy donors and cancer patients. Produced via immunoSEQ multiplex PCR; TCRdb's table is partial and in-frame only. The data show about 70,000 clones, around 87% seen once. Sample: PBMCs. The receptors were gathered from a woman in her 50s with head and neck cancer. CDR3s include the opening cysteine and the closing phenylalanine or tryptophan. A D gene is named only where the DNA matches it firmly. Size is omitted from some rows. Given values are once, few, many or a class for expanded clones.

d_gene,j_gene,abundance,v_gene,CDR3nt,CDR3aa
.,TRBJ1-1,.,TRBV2,TGTGCCAGCAGTGAAGTCCTTACAGGGAGTCCGACTGAAGCTTTCTTT,CASSEVLTGSPTEAFF
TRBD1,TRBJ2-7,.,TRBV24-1,TGTGCCACCAGTTCTGGGACAGGCTACGAGCAGTACTTC,CATSSGTGYEQYF
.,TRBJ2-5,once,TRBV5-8,TGTGCCAGCAGCTTGGGGGGCAGTGGGACCCAGTACTTC,CASSLGGSGTQYF
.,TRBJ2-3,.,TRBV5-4,TGTGCCAGCAGCTTGGGGGCGGTCACAGATACGCAGTATTTT,CASSLGAVTDTQYF
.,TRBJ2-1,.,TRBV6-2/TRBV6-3,TGTGCCAGCAGTACCATCGGACGTGGGGACAATGAGCAGTTCTTC,CASSTIGRGDNEQFF
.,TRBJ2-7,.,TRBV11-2,TGTGCCAGCAGCTTAGATCACGGGTCCTACGAGCAGTACTTC,CASSLDHGSYEQYF
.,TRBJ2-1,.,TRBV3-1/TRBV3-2,TGTGCCAGCAGCCAAGGTATTGGGAACGAGCAGTTCTTC,CASSQGIGNEQFF
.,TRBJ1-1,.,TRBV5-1,TGCGCCAGTTCCGGACTGAACACTGAAGCTTTCTTT,CASSGLNTEAFF
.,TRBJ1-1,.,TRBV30,TGTGCCTGGGGGGAAGACACTGAAGCTTTCTTT,CAWGEDTEAFF
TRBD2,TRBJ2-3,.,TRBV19,TGTGCCAGTAGGAGGAACGGGGGGTTCACAGATACGCAGTATTTT,CASRRNGGFTDTQYF
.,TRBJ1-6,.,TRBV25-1,TGTGCCAGCACCAGGAGCTATAATTCACCCCTCCACTTT,CASTRSYNSPLHF
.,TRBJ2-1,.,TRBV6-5,TGTGCCAGCAGCGGGGCGTACAATGAGCAGTTCTTC,CASSGAYNEQFF
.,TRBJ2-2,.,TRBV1,TGCACCAGCAGCCAAGATGGGGGGCCGCCGACTAGCGGGGGGCCTAACACCGGGGAGCTGTTTTTT,CTSSQDGGPPTSGGPNTGELFF
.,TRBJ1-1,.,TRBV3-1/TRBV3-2,TGTGCCAGCAGCCAAGTCATCGGCTTGAACACTGAAGCTTTCTTT,CASSQVIGLNTEAFF
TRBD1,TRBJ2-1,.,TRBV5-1,TGCGCCAGCAGCCCGACAGGGGGGTACAATGAGCAGTTCTTC,CASSPTGGYNEQFF
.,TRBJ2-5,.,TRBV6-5,TGTGCCAGCAGCCCGTCCGGTGAGACCCAGTACTTC,CASSPSGETQYF
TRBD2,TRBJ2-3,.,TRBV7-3,TGTGCCAGCAGCCCCGGACTAGCGGGGGGGGCCCAGTATTTT,CASSPGLAGGAQYF
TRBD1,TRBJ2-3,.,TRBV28,TGTGCCAGCAGGACACCTACCCGGGACAGGGGATCAGATACGCAGTATTTT,CASRTPTRDRGSDTQYF
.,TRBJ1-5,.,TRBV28,TGTGCCAGCAGACATAGCAATCAGCCCCAGCATTTT,CASRHSNQPQHF
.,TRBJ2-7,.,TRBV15,TGTGCCACCAGCCCCAGGGTGGGAACTTACGAGCAGTACTTC,CATSPRVGTYEQYF
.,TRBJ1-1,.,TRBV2,TGTGCCAGCACGCTCCGGTGGGGGGGGCTCACTGAAGCTTTCTTT,CASTLRWGGLTEAFF
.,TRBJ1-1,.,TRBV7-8,TGTGCCAGCAGCCCATGGGACTACATCACTGAAGCTTTCTTT,CASSPWDYITEAFF
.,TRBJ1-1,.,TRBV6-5,TGTGCCAGCAGTTACGGTTCGGGGCTGAACACTGAAGCTTTCTTT,CASSYGSGLNTEAFF
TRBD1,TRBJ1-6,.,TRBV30,TGTGCCTGGAGGGCAGGGACAGAGCCAGGAGATTCACCCCTCCACTTT,CAWRAGTEPGDSPLHF
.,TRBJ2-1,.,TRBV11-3,TGTGCCAGCAGTAACCCACCGGGGTATGAGCAGTTCTTC,CASSNPPGYEQFF
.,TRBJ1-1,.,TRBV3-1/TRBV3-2,TGTGCCAGCAGCCCGGGTGGGGGCACTGAAGCTTTCTTT,CASSPGGGTEAFF
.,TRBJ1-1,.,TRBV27,TGTGCCAGCAGGTTCTCAGCTCCGAACACTGAAGCTTTCTTT,CASRFSAPNTEAFF
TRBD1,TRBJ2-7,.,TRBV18,TGTGCCAGCTCACCACGCACAGGGGCGATGTACGAGCAGTACTTC,CASSPRTGAMYEQYF
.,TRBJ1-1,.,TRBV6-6,TGTGCCAGCAGTTACTCATCGAACACTGAAGCTTTCTTT,CASSYSSNTEAFF
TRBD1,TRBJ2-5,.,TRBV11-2,TGTGCCAGCAGCTTAGGGACAGGGCCGACGGAGACCCAGTACTTC,CASSLGTGPTETQYF
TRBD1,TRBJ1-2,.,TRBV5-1,TGCGCCAGCAGCCGGGGACAGGGAGCCCTTAACTATGGCTACACCTTC,CASSRGQGALNYGYTF
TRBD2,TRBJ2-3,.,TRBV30,TGTGCCTGGAGTAAAGGACTAGCGGGGGTTCAGGGTACGCAGTATTTT,CAWSKGLAGVQGTQYF
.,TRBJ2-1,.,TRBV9,TGTGCCAGCAGCGAGGAGGGGGCTATTTCCTACAATGAGCAGTTCTTC,CASSEEGAISYNEQFF
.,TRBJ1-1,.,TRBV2,TGTGCCAGCAGCCCGAATAAGGGCTGGATTGTAGACACTGAAGCTTTCTTT,CASSPNKGWIVDTEAFF
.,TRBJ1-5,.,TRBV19,TGTGCCAGTTACTCCGGGGGATCTGGGGGCAATCAGCCCCAGCATTTT,CASYSGGSGGNQPQHF
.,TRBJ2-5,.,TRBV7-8,TGTGCCAGCAGCTTCAGAGTAACCCAAGAGACCCAGTACTTC,CASSFRVTQETQYF
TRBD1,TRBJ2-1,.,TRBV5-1,TGCGCCAGCAGCTGGGGACAGTGGAATGAGCAGTTCTTC,CASSWGQWNEQFF
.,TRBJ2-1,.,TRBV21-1,TGTGCCAGCAGCAAACCACTGTTGAGGGAGCAGTTCTTC,CASSKPLLREQFF
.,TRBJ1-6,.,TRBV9,TGTGCCAGCAGCGACTCAGCGAGGGTCTCCTATAATTCACCCCTCCACTTT,CASSDSARVSYNSPLHF
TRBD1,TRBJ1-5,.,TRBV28,TGTGCCAGCAGCTCAAGACAGGGTGATCAGCCCCAGCATTTT,CASSSRQGDQPQHF
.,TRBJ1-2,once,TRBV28,TGTGCCAGCAGTTCAGACCTTAACTATGGCTACACCTTC,CASSSDLNYGYTF
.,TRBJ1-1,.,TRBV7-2,TGTGCCAGCAGCTTAAACACCAGGAACACTGAAGCTTTCTTT,CASSLNTRNTEAFF
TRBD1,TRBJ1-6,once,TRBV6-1,TGTGCCAGCAGTGAAGCCGGGACAGGTGGTTCACCCCTCCACTTT,CASSEAGTGGSPLHF
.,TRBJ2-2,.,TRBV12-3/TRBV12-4,TGTGCCAGCAGTTTACTCAACACCGGGGAGCTGTTTTTT,CASSLLNTGELFF
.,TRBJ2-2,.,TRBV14,TGTGCCAGCAGCCTATCCACAGGGTATAACACCGGGGAGCTGTTTTTT,CASSLSTGYNTGELFF
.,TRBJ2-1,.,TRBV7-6,TGTGCCAGCAGCTTAGTAGGAGGCGGGGTAGGTTACAATGAGCAGTTCTTC,CASSLVGGGVGYNEQFF
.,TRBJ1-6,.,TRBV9,TGTGCCAGCAGCCCCCGTGAGGGGTATAATTCACCCCTCCACTTT,CASSPREGYNSPLHF
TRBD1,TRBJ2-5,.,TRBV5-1,TGCGCCAGCAGCTTGATTCGGACAGGGGTTTCGGAGACCCAGTACTTC,CASSLIRTGVSETQYF
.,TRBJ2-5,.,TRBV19,TGTGCCAGTAGTACCGGGACCCAAGAGACCCAGTACTTC,CASSTGTQETQYF
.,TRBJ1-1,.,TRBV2,TGTGCCAGCAGCGATATACAGGGACTGAACACTGAAGCTTTCTTT,CASSDIQGLNTEAFF
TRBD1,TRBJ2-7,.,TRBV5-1,TGCGCCAGCAGCCCTTCGGGACAGGGTTCCTACGAGCAGTACTTC,CASSPSGQGSYEQYF